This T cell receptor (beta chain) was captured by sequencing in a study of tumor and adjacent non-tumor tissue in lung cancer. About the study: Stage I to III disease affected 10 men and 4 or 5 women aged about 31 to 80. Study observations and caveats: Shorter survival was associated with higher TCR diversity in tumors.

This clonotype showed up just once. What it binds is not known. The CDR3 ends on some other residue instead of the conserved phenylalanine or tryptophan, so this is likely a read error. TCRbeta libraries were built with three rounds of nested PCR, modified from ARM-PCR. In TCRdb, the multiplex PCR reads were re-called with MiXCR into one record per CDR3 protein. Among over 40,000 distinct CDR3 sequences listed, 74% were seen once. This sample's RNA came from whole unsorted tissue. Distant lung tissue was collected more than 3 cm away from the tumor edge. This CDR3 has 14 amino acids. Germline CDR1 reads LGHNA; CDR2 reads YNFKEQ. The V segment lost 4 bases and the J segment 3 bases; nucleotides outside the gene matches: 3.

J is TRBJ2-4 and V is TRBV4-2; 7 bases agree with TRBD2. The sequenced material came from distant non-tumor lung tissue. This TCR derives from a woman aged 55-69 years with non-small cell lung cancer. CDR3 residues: CASSPRGVKNIQYL. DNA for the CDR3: TGTGCCAGCAGCCCCCGGGGGGTCAAAAACATTCAGTACCTC.